This entry lists 13 T cell receptor beta chains sequenced from one sample in a study of response to subunit inactivated influenza vaccine. TCRdb passed the RT-PCR reads through MiXCR, listing each CDR3 protein once. The sample records around 850,000 distinct CDR3 sequences, less than 20% being singletons. This specimen was PBMCs from blood, taken less than 6 days after vaccination. The receptors were sampled from a man aged 50 to 60 who received an inactivated influenza vaccine.

The genes are TRBV10-3 and TRBJ2-1, with D possibly TRBD2 on 7 matching bases. Germline V gene sequence: CDR1 ENHRY, CDR2 SYGVKD. The CDR3 runs 18 residues. V lost 0 bases and J lost 3, with 18 bases in between. The CDR3 sequence is CAISESFVGGVLYNEQFF. Written as DNA, the CDR3 is TGTGCCATCAGTGAGTCGTTTGTAGGGGGGGTCCTCTACAATGAGCAGTTCTTC.

This clonotype was counted a few times. V usage is TRBV6-1 and J usage is TRBJ2-1, with 12 bases matching TRBD2. J lost 8 bases, V lost 10 bases, and 9 bases had no gene match. This CDR3 region has 14 residues. Per the germline V gene, CDR1 is MNHNS and CDR2 is SASEGT. The CDR3 reads CATSLAGGPYEQFF. CDR3 nucleotide sequence: TGTGCCACCTCCCTAGCGGGAGGGCCCTATGAGCAGTTCTTC.

Comments on this clonotype: The CDR3 end shows no conserved phenylalanine or tryptophan, and so a read error is likely. The rearrangement uses TRBV7-9 and TRBJ2-1; perhaps TRBD2 as D (6 bases). Germline-derived CDR1 and CDR2 are SEHNR and FQNEAQ (reference sequence). This CDR3 is built from 13 residues. Trimming cost V 10 bases and J 4 bases, with 14 bases left between them. CDR3 nucleotides: TGTGCCACCGGGACTTACTCTTACAATGAGCAGTTCCTC. This sequence encodes CATGTYSYNEQFL.

The chain uses TRBV12-3 or TRBV12-4 and TRBJ2-7, with TRBD1 matching over 9 bases. The J segment lost 4 bases and the V segment lost 5 bases, leaving 6 bases of the junction unmatched. This CDR3 contains 14 residues. This chain's CDR3 is CASSMGQGGYEQYF. In nucleotides, the CDR3 is TGTGCCAGCAGTATGGGACAGGGTGGGTACGAGCAGTACTTC.

This clonotype was detected a few times. This chain joins TRBV20-1 and TRBJ2-7; D is perhaps TRBD1 (6 bases). Trimming removed 5 bases from V and 2 bases from J, with 10 bases in between. Germline V lookup: CDR1 DFQATT, CDR2 SNEGSKA (reference sequence). The CDR3 is 12 residues long. CDR3 sequence: CSAAWTAYEQYF. CDR3 sequence (DNA): TGCAGTGCTGCCTGGACAGCCTACGAGCAGTACTTC.

This clonotype was found many times. In nucleotides, the CDR3 is TGTGCCAGCAGTTATAGGACAGGGGCGTACAATGAGCAGTTCTTC. It codes for CASSYRTGAYNEQFF. This chain uses TRBV6-5 with TRBJ2-1, with TRBD1 identical over 9 bases. The J segment lost 4 bases and the V segment lost 3 bases, leaving 4 bases of the junction unmatched. The CDR3 has 15 residues. CDR1 and CDR2 from the germline V gene are MNHEY and SVGAGI.

V usage is TRBV12-3 or TRBV12-4 and J usage is TRBJ2-5, with unresolved D. This CDR3 spans 13 amino acids. V was pared by 3 bases and J by 3 bases, with 8 bases between. This CDR3 reads CASSFNIEETQYF. DNA of the CDR3: TGTGCCAGCAGTTTCAACATAGAAGAGACCCAGTACTTC.

This clonotype was counted between two and nine times. In nucleotides, the CDR3 is TGCAGTGCTAGAGGTGGGACAGGGGCTGGCGAGCAGTACTTC. This codes for CSARGGTGAGEQYF. This rearrangement joins TRBV20-1 to TRBJ2-7; 10 bases are a match to TRBD1. The CDR3 has 14 residues. Looked up from germline, CDR1 is DFQATT and CDR2 is SNEGSKA (reference sequence). V shed 1 base and J 6 bases; nucleotides not matched to a gene: 6.

This clonotype was counted many times. The chain joins TRBV20-1 to TRBJ2-5, with 7 bases lining up with TRBD1. The CDR3 extends over 12 amino acids. The V gene's germline CDR1 is DFQATT and CDR2 SNEGSKA (reference sequence). V shed 3 bases and J 2 bases; nucleotides not matched to a gene: 0. CDR3 sequence: CSARGQQETQYF. The CDR3 DNA reads TGCAGTGCTAGGGGACAGCAAGAGACCCAGTACTTC.

This clonotype was detected only a few times. The chain employs TRBV7-9 and TRBJ2-7; D unresolved. Germline V gene lookup returns CDR1 SEHNR and CDR2 FQNEAQ (reference sequence). The CDR3 totals 15 residues. Trimming took off 1 base at V and 4 bases at J, with 14 bases between the two ends. This CDR3 is CASSLGFSVVYEQYF. The CDR3, as DNA: TGTGCCAGCAGCTTAGGGTTTAGTGTGGTTTACGAGCAGTACTTC.

This clonotype has a handful of counts. This chain links TRBV28 with TRBJ1-5; D gene unclear. Germline lookup yields CDR1 MDHEN and CDR2 SYDVKM. V was trimmed by 6 bases and J by 0 bases, leaving 12 bases between them. The CDR3 totals 15 residues. CDR3 loop: CASRSAGLSNQPQHF. The CDR3, as DNA: TGTGCCAGCAGGAGTGCGGGCCTTAGCAATCAGCCCCAGCATTTT.

On this clonotype itself: This CDR3 fails to terminate in the conserved phenylalanine or tryptophan, so it likely reflects a read error. The V gene is TRBV4-2, the J gene TRBJ2-3; a weak D match, TRBD2 (6 bases). The CDR3 spans 15 residues. Germline V lookup: CDR1 LGHNA, CDR2 YNFKEQ. V was trimmed by 6 bases and J by 3 bases, leaving 16 bases between them. The CDR3 reads CASRKGTSRTDTQYS. In DNA, the CDR3 is TGTGCCAGCAGAAAGGGCACTAGCAGGACAGATACGCAGTATTCT.

The J gene is TRBJ1-2, the V gene TRBV4-3, with 7 bases fitting TRBD1. There are 19 residues in the CDR3. V was pared by 4 bases and J by 0 bases, with 17 bases of the junction left unmatched. Germline-derived CDR1 and CDR2 are LGHNA and YSLEER. This chain's CDR3 is CASSRMGMTGTASNYGYTF. DNA for the CDR3: TGCGCCAGCAGCCGGATGGGAATGACCGGGACAGCATCTAACTATGGCTACACCTTC.